A selection of T cell receptor beta chains follows, all from one sample in a study of OX40 agonist ivuxolimab in advanced cancers. Sequencing was performed with immunoSEQ multiplex PCR; in TCRdb, only in-frame clones are kept and a portion is missing. The sample records 77,000 or so clones, about 92% being singletons. Sample: CD4+ or CD8+ T cells sorted from blood, taken in a trial of the OX40 agonist ivuxolimab. These receptors came from an adult with an advanced solid tumor such as melanoma, head and neck, liver or kidney cancer. The CDR3 runs from the conserved cysteine through the conserved F or W.

length: 16
J: TRBJ2-1
V: TRBV5-4
CDR3: CASSSGGGVSYNEQFF

length: 15
J: TRBJ2-7
V: TRBV11-3
CDR3: CASSLDRRSPYEQYF

length: 14
J: TRBJ1-2
V: TRBV2
CDR3: CASSVDRTSRAPDF

length: 14
J: TRBJ2-3
V: TRBV2
CDR3: CASDRDKFTDTQYF

length: 12
J: TRBJ2-5
V: TRBV10-3
CDR3: CAINPGGETQYF

length: 15
J: TRBJ2-3
V: TRBV5-6
CDR3: CASRLTGEGTDTQYF

length: 13
J: TRBJ1-1
V: TRBV11-2
CDR3: CASSLAGDTEAFF

length: 14
J: TRBJ1-2
V: TRBV7-2
CDR3: CACSTGGANYGYTF

length: 14
J: TRBJ1-3
V: TRBV14
CDR3: CASSQSGSGNTIYF

length: 12
J: TRBJ2-1
V: TRBV6-1
CDR3: CASRPVDNEQFF

length: 13
J: TRBJ1-4
V: TRBV6-6
CDR3: CASSGQPYEKLFF

length: 13
J: TRBJ2-1
V: TRBV10-1
CDR3: CASSESPVHEQFF

length: 18
J: TRBJ2-5
V: TRBV7-2
CDR3: CASSLGWAGEIPQETQYF

length: 19
J: TRBJ2-5
V: TRBV4-1
CDR3: CASSQEGGKVAGQGETQYF

length: 16
J: TRBJ1-4
V: TRBV5-1
CDR3: CASSLAGVTGGEKLFF

length: 15
J: TRBJ1-1
V: TRBV7-2
CDR3: CASSSSGTQGGEAFF

length: 13
J: TRBJ2-1
V: TRBV7-9
CDR3: CASMESSYNEQFF

length: 14
J: TRBJ2-1
V: TRBV11-2
CDR3: CASSLAPAVNEQFF

length: 13
J: TRBJ1-2
V: TRBV28
CDR3: CASSRQTGNGYTF

length: 11
J: TRBJ2-7
V: TRBV6-5
CDR3: CASSQGSEQYF

length: 15
J: TRBJ1-2
V: TRBV5-6
CDR3: CASSSGQRWGNGYTF

length: 14
J: TRBJ2-3
V: TRBV2
CDR3: CASRPGLATDTQYF

length: 12
J: TRBJ1-1
V: TRBV27
CDR3: CASSLKGTEAFF

length: 13
J: TRBJ2-7
V: TRBV4-2
CDR3: CASSQEPYSEQYF

length: 15
J: TRBJ2-7
V: TRBV6-6
CDR3: CASSSYRDRVYEQYF

length: 12
J: TRBJ2-2
V: TRBV7-2
CDR3: CASSTYTGELFF

length: 14
J: TRBJ2-7
V: TRBV27
CDR3: CASSQQQGNYEQYF

length: 17
J: TRBJ2-2
V: TRBV7-2
CDR3: CASSPLGLAGHAGELFF

length: 13
J: TRBJ2-7
V: TRBV10-2
CDR3: CASSEMVATEQYF

length: 15
J: NA
V: TRBV28
CDR3: CASSFYKAGSYEQYF

length: 16
J: TRBJ2-3
V: TRBV9
CDR3: CASSFRGGELSDTQYF

length: 12
J: TRBJ2-3
V: TRBV29-1
CDR3: CSASLSTDTQYF